These 18 T cell receptor beta chains originate from one sample sequenced in a study of technical replicates of blood from a handful of donors. This table comes from immunoSEQ multiplex PCR, and its TCRdb copy is limited to in-frame clones, with some not included. The sample shows roughly 59,000 clones, approximately 86% of them seen only once. Sequencing input: PBMCs. All receptors derive from a human donor in good health. Some clones in this sample may be carry-over from other donors' samples.

The gene calls are TRBV15 and TRBJ1-1; 7 nucleotides match TRBD1. Per the germline V gene, CDR1 is LNHNV and CDR2 is YYDKDF (reference sequence). The V and J ends lost 8 bases and 7 bases, in that order; junction bases with no gene match: 16. This CDR3 region has 15 residues. The CDR3 loop reads CATGRTGAYPGEAFF. The CDR3 DNA reads TGTGCCACCGGACGGACAGGCGCCTACCCAGGTGAAGCTTTCTTT.

The rearrangement links TRBV6-1 to TRBJ2-2; 9 nucleotides match TRBD1. CDR3 size: 17 residues. CDR1 MNHNS and CDR2 SASEGT come from the germline V gene. The V and J ends lost 4 bases and 3 bases, in that order; junction bases with no gene match: 9. DNA for the CDR3: TGTGCCAGCAGTGCGAGGGGACAGGGTGCCCACACCGGGGAGCTGTTTTTT. The encoded protein is CASSARGQGAHTGELFF.

V usage is TRBV27 and J usage is TRBJ1-2, with TRBD1 matching over 9 bases. V gave up 0 bases and J gave up 3 bases; unmatched junction bases: 5. Germline V gene data show CDR1 as MNHEY and CDR2 as SMNVEV (reference sequence). CDR3 size: 16 residues. The CDR3: CASSLSGTGYYYGYTF. In nucleotides, the CDR3 is TGTGCCAGCAGTTTATCCGGGACAGGGTACTACTATGGCTACACCTTC.

The rearrangement uses TRBV6-1 and TRBJ2-5, with 11 positions matching TRBD2. The CDR3 has 15 amino acids. In germline, CDR1 is MNHNS, CDR2 SASEGT. The V gene end was trimmed by 6 bases and the J gene end by 1 base; junction bases not matched to a gene: 4. CDR3 residues: CASRTTSGAQETQYF. Written as DNA, the CDR3 is TGTGCCAGCAGGACGACTAGCGGGGCCCAAGAGACCCAGTACTTC.

This rearrangement joins TRBV19 to TRBJ1-5, with D uncertain. The CDR3 length is 12 residues. Trimming shortened V by 2 bases and J by 7 bases, and 6 bases separated the two germline ends. In germline, CDR1 is LNHDA, CDR2 SQIVND (reference sequence). This CDR3 is CASSINWQPQHF. The CDR3 nucleotides are TGTGCCAGTAGTATAAACTGGCAGCCCCAGCATTTT. Drawing the rest from reference TRBV19 and TRBJ1-5, the complete variable domain is DGGITQSPKYLFRKEGQNVTLSCEQNLNHDAMYWYRQDPGQGLRLIYYSQIVNDFQKGDIAEGYSVSREKKESFPLTVTSAQKNPTAFYLCASSINWQPQHFGDGTRLSIL.

This chain joins TRBV6-1 and TRBJ1-6; maybe TRBD1 (6 bases). V gave up 7 bases and J gave up 7 bases, with 17 bases separating them. This CDR3 spans 15 amino acids. Germline V gene lookup returns CDR1 MNHNS and CDR2 SASEGT. The CDR3 loop is CASISRVTGNSPLHF. CDR3 nucleotide sequence: TGTGCCAGCATTTCCCGGGTGACAGGCAATTCACCCCTCCACTTT.

This clone was counted only a few times. The chain is built from TRBV29-1 and TRBJ1-1, with D possibly being TRBD1 (6 bases). The CDR3 consists of 11 residues. Germline assignment: CDR1 SQVTM and CDR2 ANQGSEA. Trimming removed 6 bases at V and 7 bases at J, with 12 bases between. In DNA form, the CDR3 reads TGCAGCGTACAACAGGGTATTGAAGCTTTCTTT. Protein product: CSVQQGIEAFF.

J is TRBJ1-6 and V is TRBV7-8, with D hard to call. Per the germline V gene, CDR1 is SGHVS and CDR2 is FQNEAQ. The CDR3 extends over 12 amino acids. The germline V and J ends were trimmed by 3 bases and 8 bases, with 5 bases remaining between them. CDR3 DNA sequence: TGTGCCAGCAGCTTTCGGGATTCACCCCTCCACTTT. It yields the protein CASSFRDSPLHF.

V gene TRBV9 combines with J gene TRBJ2-3, with D tentatively TRBD2 (6 bases). Germline V gene lookup returns CDR1 SGDLS and CDR2 YYNGEE. Between the trimmed V and J ends, which lost 5 bases and 4 bases, there was a span of 14 bases. The CDR3 sequence is 14 residues long. The chain's CDR3 is CASSLVAASDTQYF. Written as DNA, the CDR3 is TGTGCCAGCAGTCTTGTAGCGGCGTCAGATACGCAGTATTTT.

The genes are TRBV6-5 and TRBJ2-1; tentatively, D is TRBD2 (6 bases). Trimming stripped 7 bases from V and 6 bases from J, with 19 bases between. Germline V gene sequence: CDR1 MNHEY, CDR2 SVGAGI. CDR3 length: 15 residues. The CDR3 DNA is TGTGCCAGCACGGACGCGACTAGTCGGGTCAATGAGCAGTTCTTC. It specifies CASTDATSRVNEQFF.

The V and J genes are TRBV2 and TRBJ2-1; D is perhaps TRBD2 (6 bases). CDR3 length: 12 residues. The V and J ends lost 9 bases and 10 bases respectively, with 16 bases between them. CDR1 is SNHLY and CDR2 is FYNNEI in the germline V gene. CDR3 loop: CARGTWGDEQFF. CDR3 in DNA: TGTGCCAGGGGGACTTGGGGCGACGAGCAGTTCTTC.

V and J are TRBV12-2 and TRBJ2-1; the D call TRBD2 from the table was never checked on the DNA. TRBV12-2 is noted as a pseudogene. The CDR3 is made up of 14 amino acids. As DNA, the CDR3 is TGTGCAAGTCACTTCAGCGGGGGTGGGGATGAGCAGTTCTTC. Its translation: CASHFSGGGDEQFF.

The chain employs TRBV27 and TRBJ1-1, with 7 bases fitting TRBD1. The CDR3 has 14 amino acids. Trimming removed 2 bases from V and 6 bases from J; junction bases left unmatched: 6. Germline-derived CDR1 and CDR2 are MNHEY and SMNVEV (reference sequence). The CDR3 DNA is TGTGCCAGCAGTTTAGCAGGGGGTTTAGCTGAAGCTTTCTTT. Translating it yields CASSLAGGLAEAFF.

The chain carries TRBV11-2 and TRBJ2-1, with 10 positions matching TRBD1. The CDR3 is 13 amino acids. Germline V lookup: CDR1 SGHAT, CDR2 FQNNGV. Losses at the gene ends were 5 bases for V and 10 bases for J; bases not matched to a gene: 5. The CDR3 region is CASSRDRGVEQFF. The CDR3 nucleotides read TGTGCCAGCAGCCGGGACAGGGGAGTAGAGCAGTTCTTC.

This rearrangement joins TRBV13 to TRBJ2-3; 7 bases line up with TRBD2. CDR3 size: 13 residues. V shed 8 bases and J 2 bases; nucleotides not matched to a gene: 4. From germline, CDR1 is PRHDT and CDR2 FYEKMQ (reference sequence). CDR3 sequence (DNA): TGTGCCAGCGGAGCGGGAACCACAGATACGCAGTATTTT. Protein sequence: CASGAGTTDTQYF.

The chain joins TRBV28 to TRBJ1-1; the D gene is possibly TRBD1 (6 bases). V lost 2 bases, J lost 4 bases, and 14 bases lay in between. The CDR3 spans 15 residues. Germline CDR1 reads MDHEN; CDR2 reads SYDVKM. The CDR3 sequence: CASSLATRGGTEAFF. CDR3 DNA sequence: TGTGCCAGCAGTTTAGCGACCAGGGGTGGCACTGAAGCTTTCTTT.

This sequence joins TRBV19 and TRBJ1-4; D not certain. With 4 bases removed from V and 5 bases from J, the gap between germline ends came to 11 bases. The CDR3 runs 14 residues. Germline assignment: CDR1 LNHDA and CDR2 SQIVND (reference sequence). The CDR3 sequence: CASSNQNENEKLFF. In DNA form, the CDR3 reads TGTGCCAGTAGTAATCAAAATGAGAATGAAAAACTGTTTTTT.

This chain joins TRBV2 and TRBJ2-5, with 8 bases aligning to TRBD2. The V and J ends lost 11 bases and 3 bases, in that order; junction bases with no gene match: 8. Germline lookup yields CDR1 SNHLY and CDR2 FYNNEI. The CDR3 contains 13 residues. In DNA form, the CDR3 reads TGTGCCCGAGAGGCACTAGCGGAAGAGACCCAGTACTTC. As protein: CAREALAEETQYF.